Listed here are 2 T cell receptor beta chains from one sample, sequenced in a study of cytomegalovirus exposure and HLA in healthy donors. Use of 60 Vbeta and 13 Jbeta primers characterized the PCR. Produced via immunoSEQ multiplex PCR; TCRdb's table is partial and in-frame only. The sample holds under 200,000 clones, about 75% seen once. The sample was PBMCs. All receptors derive from a male donor in good health and CMV-seropositive.

With respect to this clone: This clone may be a read error of a much larger clone one base away. The V and J genes are TRBV11-3 and TRBJ1-1; D gene unclear. This CDR3 has 13 amino acids. Germline CDR1 is SGHNT and CDR2 is YENEEA. V dropped 3 bases and J dropped 1 base, with 6 bases sitting between them. The CDR3 bases are TGTGCCAGCAGCTTTACAGAGAACACTGAAGCTTTCTTT. It translates to CASSFTENTEAFF. Based on the CDR3 plus reference TRBV11-3 and TRBJ1-1, the full variable domain is EAGVVQSPRYKIIEKKQPVAFWCNPISGHNTLYWYLQNLGQGPELLIRYENEEAVDDSQLPKDRFSAERLKGVDSTLKIQPAELGDSAVYLCASSFTENTEAFFGQGTRLTVV.

The CDR3 sequence: CASSQAGVGSPLHF. CDR3 DNA sequence: TGTGCCAGCAGCCAAGCAGGGGTTGGGTCACCCCTCCACTTT. This chain joins TRBV14 and TRBJ1-6; maybe TRBD1 (6 bases). The CDR3 is 14 amino acids. V dropped 1 base and J dropped 10 bases, with 11 bases sitting between them. The germline gives CDR1 SGHDN, CDR2 FVKESK.